This T cell receptor (beta chain) was identified in a study of CD4 T cells in relation to SARS-CoV-2 and coronaviruses. This clone was seen a single time. Antigen unknown. Measured with immunoSEQ multiplex PCR; TCRdb has only the in-frame clones, and not every one. This table holds 18,000 or so clones, approximately 75% found once. CD4+ T cells from unexposed donors were obtained before the COVID-19 pandemic (2011-2018). CD4+ T cells were isolated from the cells after about nine days of culture. Cultures held two million PBMCs per well with around 9.8 IU/ml IL-2. Germline-derived CDR1 and CDR2 are SGHKS and YYEKEE (reference sequence). The V and J ends lost 7 bases and 1 base, in that order; junction bases with no gene match: 13. There are 17 residues in the CDR3.

The TCR originated in a human donor in good health. Material for sequencing was CD4+ T cells from PBMCs, cultured in vitro. The J gene is TRBJ2-1, the V gene TRBV5-5; 8 bases are a match to TRBD2. CDR3 DNA sequence: TGTGCCAGCCATACCTTCGATTTAGCGGGGTCCTACAATGAGCAGTTCTTC. Translation: CASHTFDLAGSYNEQFF.